These 9 T cell receptor beta chains originate from one sample sequenced in a study of T-cell memory formation after mild COVID-19. Each CDR3 protein is one row after TCRdb ran MiXCR on the 5' RACE reads. The sample has approximately 300,000 distinct CDR3 sequences, 15% to 20% seen once; the top ten hold 22%. Sequencing was done on a sample of PBMCs or a T cell subset sorted from them (not recorded which). These receptors were collected from a man aged 18 to 29 who had mild COVID-19 (a few samples of this study predate the infection). Cell type and time point are not known.

Written as DNA, the CDR3 is TGTGCCAGCAGTTACTCAGGATCCTTGGGGGGAGATACGCAGTATTTT. Its translation is CASSYSGSLGGDTQYF. The chain recombines TRBV6-6 with TRBJ2-3, with a weak D call TRBD2 (6 bases). The CDR3 totals 16 residues. The germline V gene has CDR1 MNHNY and CDR2 SVGAGI (reference sequence). The ends were cut back, 0 bases at V and 5 bases at J, with 15 bases in the middle.

This clonotype has just a few counts. A much larger clone differs by one base, so this may be a read error. V and J are TRBV6-4 and TRBJ2-3; 13 bases align to TRBD2. The germline V gene has CDR1 MRHNA and CDR2 SNTAGT. This CDR3 has 15 amino acids. The CDR3 protein is CASSGTSGGTDTQDF. CDR3 coding DNA: TGTGCCAGCAGTGGGACTAGCGGGGGCACAGATACGCAGGATTTT.

This clonotype was seen more than once but under ten times. V usage is TRBV28 and J usage is TRBJ1-5; D unresolved. Trimming stripped 1 base from V and 2 bases from J, with 24 bases between. CDR1 and CDR2 (germline): MDHEN, SYDVKM. The CDR3 spans 20 residues. This CDR3 reads CASSLSARGRRAYRNQPQHF. Written as DNA, the CDR3 is TGTGCCAGCAGTTTATCCGCGCGCGGAAGGCGGGCCTATCGCAATCAGCCCCAGCATTTT. The full variable domain, its missing parts supplied by reference TRBV28 and TRBJ1-5, is DVKVTQSSRYLVKRTGEKVFLECVQDMDHENMFWYRQDPGLGLRLIYFSYDVKMKEKGDIPEGYSVSREKKERFSLILESASTNQTSMYLCASSLSARGRRAYRNQPQHFGDGTRLSIL.

The chain recombines TRBV7-2 with TRBJ2-5, with unresolved D. The CDR3 totals 13 residues. The germline V gene encodes CDR1 SGHTA and CDR2 FQGNSA. Trimming removed 1 base from V and 6 bases from J, with 9 bases in between. The CDR3 loop is CASSLEGHKTQYF. DNA for the CDR3: TGTGCCAGCAGCTTAGAAGGTCATAAGACCCAGTACTTC.

This clonotype was picked up a small number of times. This chain uses TRBV7-6 with TRBJ2-3, with D maybe TRBD1 (6 bases). V lost 5 bases and J 6 bases, leaving 18 bases between the germline ends. The germline V gene has CDR1 SGHVS and CDR2 FNYEAQ. The CDR3 is 15 residues long. The CDR3 nucleotides read TGTGCCAGCAGCCGCCTGGGGGCTAAACTGGATACGCAGTATTTT. Translation gives CASSRLGAKLDTQYF.

This clonotype has only a few counts. This chain uses TRBV4-2 with TRBJ2-1, with 11 bases fitting TRBD2. CDR1 is LGHNA, CDR2 YNFKEQ, per germline. This CDR3 contains 17 residues. With V trimmed by 1 base and J by 7 bases, 9 bases remained unmatched. The DNA for the CDR3 is TGTGCCAGCAGCCAAGGATTAGCGGGGGGGGCTGGAAATGAGCAGTTCTTC. This translates into CASSQGLAGGAGNEQFF.

This clonotype was picked up a small number of times. The rearrangement uses TRBV6-5 and TRBJ2-2; D possibly corresponds to TRBD2 (7 bases). The CDR3 extends over 15 amino acids. CDR1 MNHEY and CDR2 SVGAGI come from the germline V gene. Trimming removed 4 bases at V and 3 bases at J, with 12 bases between. The CDR3 DNA is TGTGCCAGCAGTTTCGGGGGGCCGGACACCGGGGAGCTGTTTTTT. Protein sequence: CASSFGGPDTGELFF.

This clonotype occurred a few times. The gene calls are TRBV7-9 and TRBJ2-1, with TRBD2 matching 7 bases. Germline CDR1 is SEHNR and CDR2 is FQNEAQ (reference sequence). The CDR3 runs 15 residues. J gave up 7 bases and V 5 bases, and 11 bases lay outside the gene matches. The CDR3 here is CASSVRLGEGNEQFF. DNA for the CDR3: TGTGCCAGCAGCGTTCGACTGGGGGAGGGGAATGAGCAGTTCTTC.

The V call is TRBV4-3, the J call TRBJ1-2, with 9 bases that match TRBD1. There are 13 residues in the CDR3. The germline V gene has CDR1 LGHNA and CDR2 YSLEER. The V and J ends lost 4 bases and 6 bases, in that order; junction bases with no gene match: 3. CDR3 loop: CASSRRQGDGYTF. The CDR3 DNA sequence: TGCGCCAGCAGCCGAAGACAGGGGGATGGCTACACCTTC.